This T cell receptor beta chain is from a study of tumor-infiltrating lymphocytes in primary liver carcinoma. Across the whole study: Tumors, staged T1-T3 N0M0, spanned 4.2 to 10 cm.

The authors made TCR beta cDNA from about 500 ng total RNA with a constant-region primer. Slightly modified ARM-PCR served as the procedure for the TCR beta libraries. These libraries came from three rounds of nested multiplex PCR. TRBV1-TRBV30 forward and Cbeta reverse primers drove the first two approximately 11-cycle rounds. TCRdb analysed the multiplex PCR reads with MiXCR anew, one entry per CDR3 protein. This sample has approximately 190,000 distinct CDR3 sequences, with 85% found just once. Details on this clonotype: The junction differs from germline at one of its ends, possibly a read error.

This CDR3 has 15 residues. Without any cell sorting, about 19-32 mg of bulk tissue yielded co-extracted RNA and DNA. All of the tumor samples contained over 80% viable tumor cells. The chain recombines TRBV12-3 or TRBV12-4 with TRBJ1-5, with a possible D match to TRBD1 (6 bases). The specimen sequenced was tumor tissue from primary liver carcinoma. This receptor was identified in a man aged 35 to 55 with primary liver carcinoma and hepatitis B virus infection. The CDR3 here is CTSSPDRWREQPQHF. CDR3 nucleotides: TGTACCAGCAGTCCTGACAGGTGGCGAGAACAGCCCCAGCATTTT.